Presented here are 24 T cell receptor beta chains from one specimen sequenced in a study of low-dose radiotherapy and immunotherapy resistance in tumors. TRAV and TRBV primers primed cDNA for both TCRalpha and TCRbeta. Over around 19 PCR cycles, TCRs were amplified from a constant-region primer and V-primer adapter. TCRdb called the reads again in MiXCR, with one record for every CDR3 protein. Seen here are about 100,000 distinct CDR3 sequences, around 21% observed once, and the top ten hold roughly 3.9%. Described time point: after trial treatment. Treatment given: LDRT plus nivolumab, ipilimumab, low-dose cyclophosphamide and aspirin (RACIN trial). Sequenced material: PBMCs, taken after low-dose radiotherapy plus immunotherapy. The receptors were sampled from a male donor with prostate cancer.

This chain links TRBV28 with TRBJ1-5; D unclear. The length of the CDR3 is 15 residues. CDR1 is MDHEN and CDR2 is SYDVKM in the germline V gene. Trimming cost V 3 bases and J 5 bases, with 14 bases left between them. The CDR3 loop is CASSFFWELDQPQHF. CDR3 in DNA: TGTGCCAGCAGTTTTTTCTGGGAACTTGATCAGCCCCAGCATTTT.

This clonotype has only a few counts. This chain links TRBV27 with TRBJ2-7, with D unclear. The ends were cut back, 6 bases at V and 4 bases at J, with 16 bases in the middle. CDR3 length: 14 residues. Germline V CDR1 and CDR2: MNHEY, SMNVEV (reference sequence). The CDR3 here is CASSLGFSLYEQYF. In DNA, the CDR3 is TGTGCCAGCAGCCTAGGGTTTTCTCTGTACGAGCAGTACTTC.

This clonotype was observed many times. The chain recombines TRBV7-9 with TRBJ2-1, with a possible D match to TRBD1 (5 bases). Germline V lookup: CDR1 SEHNR, CDR2 FQNEAQ (reference sequence). V was trimmed by 2 bases and J by 6 bases, leaving 8 bases between them. The CDR3 runs 13 residues. The CDR3 protein is CASSLLGVNEQFF. Written as DNA, the CDR3 is TGTGCCAGCAGCTTATTAGGGGTCAATGAGCAGTTCTTC.

V is TRBV19 and J is TRBJ2-1; the D gene is possibly TRBD2 (6 bases). V dropped 3 bases and J dropped 7 bases, with 16 bases sitting between them. The CDR3 runs 15 residues. CDR1 and CDR2 from the germline V gene are LNHDA and SQIVND (reference sequence). CDR3 residues: CASSISGLSGNEQFF. In DNA form, the CDR3 reads TGTGCCAGTAGTATTTCGGGATTGAGCGGGAATGAGCAGTTCTTC.

J is TRBJ1-5 and V is TRBV18; 7 bases match TRBD1. Trimming took 1 base from V and 2 from J; bases not matched to a gene: 5. The CDR3 sequence is 16 residues long. CDR1 and CDR2 from the germline V gene are KGHSH and LQKENI. CDR3 nucleotides: TGTGCCAGCTCACCACTCGGGACAGCGGGCAATCAGCCCCAGCATTTT. Protein sequence: CASSPLGTAGNQPQHF.

This clonotype was observed many times. The rearrangement joins TRBV20-1 to TRBJ2-3; D is undetermined. Trimming stripped 5 bases from V and 1 base from J, with 16 bases between. Germline V lookup: CDR1 DFQATT, CDR2 SNEGSKA (reference sequence). The CDR3 spans 15 residues. The CDR3 nucleotides are TGCAGTGCTTCGTCCCCGCAGGTGGGCACAGATACGCAGTATTTT. Translating gives CSASSPQVGTDTQYF.

This clonotype was seen more than once but under ten times. The chain couples TRBV12-5 to TRBJ1-1; D is unresolved. The CDR3 sequence is 12 residues long. The germline gives CDR1 LGHNT, CDR2 FRNRAP. V was cut by 6 bases and J by 0 bases, with 5 bases left in between. CDR3 bases: TGTGCTAGTGGGGAGGTGAACACTGAAGCTTTCTTT. Amino acids: CASGEVNTEAFF.

The rearrangement links TRBV20-1 to TRBJ1-2; perhaps TRBD1 as D (6 bases). The CDR3 spans 14 residues. In germline, CDR1 is DFQATT, CDR2 SNEGSKA (reference sequence). V lost 7 bases and J lost 4, with 19 bases in between. The CDR3 bases are TGCAGTGGCCCGCTGGGCAGGGGAAGCTATGGCTACACCTTC. Translating it yields CSGPLGRGSYGYTF.

This clonotype was picked up many times. The chain joins TRBV18 to TRBJ1-1; no firm D call. The germline V gene encodes CDR1 KGHSH and CDR2 LQKENI. V shed 0 bases and J shed 1 base, with 9 bases lying between them. The CDR3 is made up of 15 amino acids. CDR3 nucleotide sequence: TGTGCCAGCTCACCACCTGTGGGTGGGAACACTGAAGCTTTCTTT. Translated: CASSPPVGGNTEAFF.

In this sample, this clonotype turned up many times. The chain combines TRBV7-9 with TRBJ2-3; the D gene is possibly TRBD2 (5 bases). CDR1 and CDR2 (germline): SEHNR, FQNEAQ (reference sequence). V lost 5 bases, J lost 1 base, and 13 bases lay in between. This CDR3 is built from 15 residues. The CDR3 coding sequence is TGTGCCAGCAGCAACCGGGCCGGGGGCACAGATACGCAGTATTTT. This codes for CASSNRAGGTDTQYF.

This clonotype was seen repeatedly, ten times or more. This chain joins TRBV5-1 and TRBJ2-7; possibly TRBD1 for D (7 bases). The CDR3 spans 14 residues. Germline CDR1 and CDR2: SGHRS and YFSETQ. V was clipped by 4 bases and J by 2 bases, with 13 bases between them. The CDR3 is CASSVQGGAYEQYF. The CDR3 nucleotides read TGCGCCAGCAGCGTTCAGGGGGGAGCCTACGAGCAGTACTTC.

The table lists this clonotype with a few counts. J is TRBJ2-1 and V is TRBV6-1; 12 bases match TRBD2. Germline V lookup: CDR1 MNHNS, CDR2 SASEGT. Germline trimming cut 1 base from V and 6 bases from J; bases unmatched to any gene: 10. This CDR3 has 18 amino acids. CDR3 in amino acids: CASSEGRLAGAPINEQFF. The CDR3, as DNA: TGTGCCAGCAGTGAAGGAAGACTAGCGGGGGCCCCCATCAATGAGCAGTTCTTC.

Notes on this clonotype: The junction differs from germline at one of its ends, possibly a read error. The rearrangement uses TRBV3-1 and TRBJ2-1; 10 bases align to TRBD2. The CDR3 covers 15 residues. Germline CDR1 is LGHDT and CDR2 is YNNKEL (reference sequence). Here the CDR3 reads CASSQDQGLALPSYF. DNA of the CDR3: TGTGCCAGCAGCCAAGATCAGGGACTAGCGCTACCTTCTTACTTC.

The genes are TRBV10-3 and TRBJ1-2; TRBD1 is a possible D gene (5 bases). The CDR3 consists of 14 residues. Per the germline V gene, CDR1 is ENHRY and CDR2 is SYGVKD. V gave up 3 bases and J gave up 3 bases, with 11 bases separating them. Here the CDR3 reads CAISDRVGYYGYTF. CDR3 nucleotides: TGTGCCATCAGTGACAGGGTAGGGTACTATGGCTACACCTTC.

This clonotype was seen many times. The chain joins TRBV29-1 to TRBJ1-5, with 7 bases fitting TRBD1. The CDR3 runs 13 residues. The V gene end was trimmed by 6 bases and the J gene end by 8 bases; junction bases not matched to a gene: 10. The germline gives CDR1 SQVTM, CDR2 ANQGSEA. CDR3 residues: CSVDRQGGKPQHF. CDR3 coding DNA: TGCAGCGTAGACCGACAGGGAGGTAAGCCCCAGCATTTT.

This clonotype was observed at least ten times. The J gene is TRBJ2-5, the V gene TRBV12-5; D perhaps matches TRBD2 (5 bases). CDR1 and CDR2 (germline): LGHNT, FRNRAP. The CDR3 length is 12 residues. V was shortened by 11 bases and J by 4 bases, with 14 bases between the two germline ends. The CDR3 loop is CASGPGRETQYF. CDR3 nucleotide sequence: TGTGCTTCCGGGCCGGGAAGAGAGACCCAGTACTTC. The whole variable domain, remainder taken from reference TRBV12-5 and TRBJ2-5, is DARVTQTPRHKVTEMGQEVTMRCQPILGHNTVFWYRQTMMQGLELLAYFRNRAPLDDSGMPKDRFSAEMPDATLATLKIQPSEPRDSAVYFCASGPGRETQYFGPGTRLLVL.

This clonotype was detected ten times or more. The V call is TRBV13, the J call TRBJ2-3, with D possibly being TRBD2 (6 bases). Deletions cut 6 bases from V and 6 bases from J, with 22 bases between. Germline loops: CDR1 PRHDT, CDR2 FYEKMQ (reference sequence). The CDR3 spans 16 residues. The CDR3 DNA reads as TGTGCCAGCAGGGAGACTGGGCACCCGGAGGGGGATACGCAGTATTTT. This sequence encodes CASRETGHPEGDTQYF.

The table lists this clonotype with many counts. This chain links TRBV11-2 with TRBJ1-1; TRBD1 agrees at 7 bases. Trimming took 3 bases from V and 0 from J; bases not matched to a gene: 4. The CDR3 extends over 15 amino acids. Germline values: CDR1 SGHAT, CDR2 FQNNGV. CDR3 in amino acids: CASSFRGQMNTEAFF. For the CDR3, the DNA is TGTGCCAGCAGCTTCCGGGGACAGATGAACACTGAAGCTTTCTTT.

This clonotype has only one observation. A clone one base away is much larger, so this may be a read error. V is TRBV7-6 and J is TRBJ2-7, with unresolved D. The germline V gene has CDR1 SGHVS and CDR2 FNYEAQ. CDR3 length: 13 amino acids. Trimming pared 2 bases from V and 6 bases from J, leaving 11 bases between. In DNA, the CDR3 is TGTGCCAGCAGCTTACAGACTGCTTTCGAGCAGTACTTC. It is translated as CASSLQTAFEQYF.

The chain joins TRBV5-1 to TRBJ2-1; the match to TRBD1 covers 11 bases. The J segment lost 8 bases and the V segment lost 4 bases, leaving 8 bases of the junction unmatched. CDR3 size: 15 residues. Germline V gives CDR1 SGHRS, CDR2 YFSETQ. The CDR3 here is CASSGGQGAWDEQFF. CDR3 in DNA: TGCGCCAGCAGCGGAGGACAGGGGGCTTGGGATGAGCAGTTCTTC.

This chain joins TRBV20-1 and TRBJ2-7; D possibly corresponds to TRBD2 (7 bases). CDR3 size: 14 residues. The ends were cut back, 3 bases at V and 2 bases at J, with 14 bases in the middle. Germline V CDR1 and CDR2: DFQATT, SNEGSKA (reference sequence). The DNA for the CDR3 is TGCAGTGCTAGTATACGGGGGGCCCCCTACGAGCAGTACTTC. Encoded protein: CSASIRGAPYEQYF.

At least ten counts were recorded for this clonotype. This chain uses TRBV11-2 with TRBJ2-2; D is uncertain. This CDR3 region has 14 residues. Between the trimmed V and J ends, which lost 3 bases and 0 bases, there was a span of 5 bases. CDR1 is SGHAT, CDR2 FQNNGV, per germline. DNA for the CDR3: TGTGCCAGCAGCTTTGCCCCGAACACCGGGGAGCTGTTTTTT. This gives the protein CASSFAPNTGELFF.

This clonotype was picked up a small number of times. The chain carries TRBV18 and TRBJ2-3; TRBD2 is a possible D gene (5 bases). Germline loops: CDR1 KGHSH, CDR2 LQKENI. V lost 3 bases and J 0 bases, leaving 13 bases between the germline ends. The CDR3 covers 16 residues. CDR3 loop: CASSPGRVASTDTQYF. CDR3 DNA: TGTGCCAGCTCACCTGGGAGAGTTGCTAGCACAGATACGCAGTATTTT.

This clonotype was observed many times. This sequence joins TRBV12-3 or TRBV12-4 and TRBJ2-1; 10 bases match TRBD2. V gave up 6 bases and J gave up 8 bases; unmatched junction bases: 16. The CDR3 covers 17 residues. The CDR3 region has the DNA TGTGCCAGCAGCGCCGGTTGGAGCGGGGGGGTAGTGGATGAGCAGTTCTTC. It is translated as CASSAGWSGGVVDEQFF.